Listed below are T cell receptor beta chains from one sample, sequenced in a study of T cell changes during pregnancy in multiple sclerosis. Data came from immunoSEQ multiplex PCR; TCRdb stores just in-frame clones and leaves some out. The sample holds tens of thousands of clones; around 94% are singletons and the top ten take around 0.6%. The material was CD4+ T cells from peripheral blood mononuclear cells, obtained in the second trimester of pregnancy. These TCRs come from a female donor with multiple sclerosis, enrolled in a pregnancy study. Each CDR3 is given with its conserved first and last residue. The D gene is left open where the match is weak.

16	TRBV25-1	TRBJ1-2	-	CASSDLGGARDYGYTF
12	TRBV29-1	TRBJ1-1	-	CSGLERNTEAFF
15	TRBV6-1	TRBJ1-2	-	CASSEGWRGWDGYTF
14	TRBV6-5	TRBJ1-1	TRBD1	CASSYQGQGSSAFF
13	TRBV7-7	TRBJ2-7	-	CASSLGASYEQYF
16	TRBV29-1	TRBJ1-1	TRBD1	CSVEDLWGQAGGEAFF
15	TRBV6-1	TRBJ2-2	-	CASRREGLNTGELFF
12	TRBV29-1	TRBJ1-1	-	CSVDMRNTEAFF
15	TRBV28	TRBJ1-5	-	CASSFSSRFNQPQHF
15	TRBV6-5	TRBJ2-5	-	CASSYSWGGPETQYF
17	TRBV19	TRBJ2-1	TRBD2	CASSSRTSGGRGNEQFF
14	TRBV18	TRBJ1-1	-	CASSPGQGSTEAFF
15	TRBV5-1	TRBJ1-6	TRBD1	CASSREGADNSPLHF
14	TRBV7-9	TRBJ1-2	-	CASSPRQANYGYTF
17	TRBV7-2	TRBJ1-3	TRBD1	CASSLVMAGGSGNTIYF
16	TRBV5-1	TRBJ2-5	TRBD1	CASTKATGQGQETQYF
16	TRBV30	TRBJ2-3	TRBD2	CAWSRGTSGFTDTQYF
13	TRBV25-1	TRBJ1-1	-	CASSILGDTEAFF
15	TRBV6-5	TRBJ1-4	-	CASSYDGHSGEKLFF
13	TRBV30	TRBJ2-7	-	CAWRVPSVSEQYF
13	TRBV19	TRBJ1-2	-	CASSTVAGAGYTF
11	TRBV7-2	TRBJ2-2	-	CASNRVGELFF
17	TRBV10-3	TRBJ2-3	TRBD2	CAIRTVAGALMADTQYF
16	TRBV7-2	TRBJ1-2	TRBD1	CASSLAIQGANYGYTF
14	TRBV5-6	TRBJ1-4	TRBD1	CASSTGTANEKLFF
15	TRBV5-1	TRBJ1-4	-	CASSLLNSPNEKLFF
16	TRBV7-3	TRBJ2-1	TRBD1	CASSSRRDRLYNEQFF
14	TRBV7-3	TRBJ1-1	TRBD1	CASSLGQGHTEAFF
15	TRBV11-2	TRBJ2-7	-	CASSPKPGYSYEQYF
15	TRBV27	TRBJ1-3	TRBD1	CASSPQGQGSNTIYF
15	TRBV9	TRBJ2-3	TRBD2	CASSAFLGGSDTQYF
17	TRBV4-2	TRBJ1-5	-	CASSQDGSRGAHQPQHF
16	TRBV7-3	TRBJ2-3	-	CASSLIASYFPDTQYF
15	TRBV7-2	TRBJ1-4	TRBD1	CASSLRGQHNEKLFF
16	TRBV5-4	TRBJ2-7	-	CASSLLRPQGGYEQYF
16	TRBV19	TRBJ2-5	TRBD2	CASSIAGGGSQETQYF
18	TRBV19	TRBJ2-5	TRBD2	CASSSPGLAGRRGETQYF
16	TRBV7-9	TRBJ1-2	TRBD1	CASSLLGTAFNYGYTF
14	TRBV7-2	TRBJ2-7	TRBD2	CASSLGVSGGEQYF
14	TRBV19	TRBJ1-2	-	CASMTNSGGSGYTF
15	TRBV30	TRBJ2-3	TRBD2	CAWSVGLAGGDTQYF